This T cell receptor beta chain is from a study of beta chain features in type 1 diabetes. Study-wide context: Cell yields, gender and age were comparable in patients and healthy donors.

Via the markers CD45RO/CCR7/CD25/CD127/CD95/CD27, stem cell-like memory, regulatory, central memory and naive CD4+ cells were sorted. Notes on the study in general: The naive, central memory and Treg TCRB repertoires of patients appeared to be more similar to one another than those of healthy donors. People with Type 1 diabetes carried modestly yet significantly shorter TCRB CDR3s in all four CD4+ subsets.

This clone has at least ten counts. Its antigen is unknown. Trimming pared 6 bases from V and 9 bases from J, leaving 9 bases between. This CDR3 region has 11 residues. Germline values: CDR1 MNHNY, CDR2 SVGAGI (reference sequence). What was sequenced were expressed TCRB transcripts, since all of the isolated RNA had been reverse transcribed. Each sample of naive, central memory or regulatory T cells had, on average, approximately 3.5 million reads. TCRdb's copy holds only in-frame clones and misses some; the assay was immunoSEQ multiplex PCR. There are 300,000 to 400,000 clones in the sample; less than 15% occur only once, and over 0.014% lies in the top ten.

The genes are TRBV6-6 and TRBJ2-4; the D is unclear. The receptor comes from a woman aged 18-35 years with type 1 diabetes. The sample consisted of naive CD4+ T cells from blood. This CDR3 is CASRQGVIQYF. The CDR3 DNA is TGTGCCAGCAGGCAAGGAGTCATTCAGTACTTC.